One sample yielded the 14 T cell receptor beta chains listed below, sequenced in a study of Graves' ophthalmopathy and Graves' hyperthyroidism. Amplification targeted the TCR beta CDR3 regions, with RNA transcripts as the source material. RT-PCR with HTBI primers came first, then second-round multiplex PCR. TCRdb re-derived calls from the multiplex PCR reads in MiXCR, one entry per CDR3 protein. The sample contains approximately 1.2 million distinct CDR3 sequences, 36% of which appear only once. What was sequenced was peripheral blood or thyroid tissue (not recorded which). All receptors come from an adult man with Graves' hyperthyroidism.

Only one count was recorded for this clonotype. The chain recombines TRBV6-5 with TRBJ2-7; 8 nucleotides agree with TRBD1. The CDR3 consists of 15 residues. CDR1 and CDR2 from the germline V gene are MNHEY and SVGAGI. V dropped 5 bases and J dropped 2; count of bases not matched to a gene: 8. The CDR3, as DNA: TGTGCCAGCAGTACCGGACAGGGACCCCCCTACGAGCAGTACTTC. Protein: CASSTGQGPPYEQYF.

The chain employs TRBV9 and TRBJ1-5; 7 bases agree with TRBD1. This CDR3 comprises 14 residues. Germline V gives CDR1 SGDLS, CDR2 YYNGEE. V was pared by 7 bases and J by 6 bases, with 10 bases of the junction left unmatched. CDR3 in amino acids: CASRRRQGGQPQHF. The CDR3 coding sequence is TGTGCCAGCCGGCGTCGACAGGGCGGTCAGCCCCAGCATTTT.

Of note for this clonotype: One junction end disagrees with the germline gene, perhaps due to a read error. The chain employs TRBV7-3 and TRBJ1-4; tentatively, D is TRBD1 (5 bases). The germline gives CDR1 SGHTA, CDR2 FQGTGA. The CDR3 runs 15 residues. Written as DNA, the CDR3 is TGCGCCAGCAGCCAAGCGGTTGCAGGGAATGAAAAACTGTTTTTT. Translating it yields CASSQAVAGNEKLFF.

The genes are TRBV9 and TRBJ1-4, with D perhaps matching TRBD1 (6 bases). Between the trimmed V and J ends, which lost 4 bases and 2 bases, there was a span of 24 bases. CDR3 length: 19 amino acids. The germline CDR1 and CDR2 sequences are SGDLS and YYNGEE. The CDR3 sequence: CASSPEVSQGLATNEKLFF. CDR3 DNA: TGTGCCAGCAGCCCAGAAGTGTCCCAGGGGCTTGCCACTAATGAAAAACTGTTTTTT.

This clonotype was counted between two and nine times. The CDR3 DNA is TGTGCCAGCAGGTGGAGGGCCCAGTACTTC. Its translation is CASRWRAQYF. The gene calls are TRBV12-3 or TRBV12-4 and TRBJ2-5; possibly TRBD2 for D (6 bases). This CDR3 comprises 10 residues. The V end was cut by 6 bases, the J end by 9 bases, with 8 bases between.

V usage is TRBV20-1 and J usage is TRBJ1-4; D possibly corresponds to TRBD1 (6 bases). The CDR3 runs 14 residues. Trimming removed 2 bases from V and 7 bases from J, with 14 bases in between. The germline V gene encodes CDR1 DFQATT and CDR2 SNEGSKA (reference sequence). The CDR3 spells CSARPQGISEKLFF. The CDR3 region has the DNA TGCAGTGCTAGACCACAGGGAATCAGTGAAAAACTGTTTTTT.

This clonotype was observed many times. This rearrangement joins TRBV29-1 to TRBJ2-2; D is tentatively TRBD1 or TRBD2 (5 bases each). The germline V and J ends were trimmed by 4 bases and 6 bases, with 9 bases remaining between them. Germline values: CDR1 SQVTM, CDR2 ANQGSEA. The CDR3 spans 12 residues. The chain's CDR3 is CSVVWGSGELFF. In DNA form, the CDR3 reads TGCAGCGTTGTTTGGGGGTCCGGGGAGCTGTTTTTT.

This clonotype was seen repeatedly, ten times or more. V gene TRBV10-3 combines with J gene TRBJ2-7; D is perhaps TRBD1 (6 bases). V was pared by 0 bases and J by 5 bases, with 14 bases between. This CDR3 is 15 amino acids long. Germline lookup yields CDR1 ENHRY and CDR2 SYGVKD. The CDR3 DNA is TGTGCCATCAGTGAGTCTCTGGGGGCGCTTCACGAGCAGTACTTC. It yields the protein CAISESLGALHEQYF.

V is TRBV7-9 and J is TRBJ1-1; D remains unclear. The V gene lost 4 bases and the J gene lost 6 bases, with 12 bases spanning the gap. Per germline, CDR1 SEHNR and CDR2 FQNEAQ (reference sequence). The CDR3 loop spans 13 amino acids. The CDR3: CASSSRPVAEAFF. CDR3 nucleotides: TGTGCCAGCAGCTCAAGACCGGTGGCTGAAGCTTTCTTT.

Details on this clonotype: Relative to the germline gene, one junction end is altered; a read error may explain this. The genes are TRBV5-1 and TRBJ2-7; 9 bases are shared with TRBD2. Germline assignment: CDR1 SGHRS and CDR2 YFSETQ. The CDR3 loop spans 15 amino acids. Here the CDR3 DNA reads TGTGCCAGCAGCGCGGCGGGAGGGCCCACCTACGAGCAGTACTTC. This encodes CASSAAGGPTYEQYF.

CDR3 sequence: CSARGQPDENEKLFF. The CDR3 DNA follows: TGCAGTGCTAGAGGGCAGCCGGACGAAAATGAAAAACTGTTTTTT. The rearrangement links TRBV20-1 to TRBJ1-4; D gene ambiguous. The V end was cut by 1 base, the J end by 5 bases, with 14 bases between. The CDR3 loop spans 15 amino acids. Germline V lookup: CDR1 DFQATT, CDR2 SNEGSKA (reference sequence).

Details on this clonotype: Since a much larger clone is just one base distant, this may be a read error. CDR3 loop: CASSGASQETQFF. The CDR3, as DNA: TGTGCCAGCTCCGGGGCTAGTCAAGAGACCCAGTTCTTC. The gene calls are TRBV12-3 or TRBV12-4 and TRBJ2-5; the D call may be TRBD1 or TRBD2 (5 bases each). The end of the DNA fits TRBJ2-1 better, so the J call may be wrong. This CDR3 comprises 13 residues.

This clonotype came up a few times. The chain combines TRBV4-3 with TRBJ2-7; a possible D gene is TRBD2 (6 bases). V was clipped by 4 bases and J by 2 bases, with 21 bases between them. Germline V gene lookup returns CDR1 LGHNA and CDR2 YSLEER. The CDR3 has 17 amino acids. The CDR3 DNA reads TGCGCCAGCAGCCTCATACCTGGTGCCTCGGGGGCCTACGAGCAGTACTTC. This gives the protein CASSLIPGASGAYEQYF.

The chain recombines TRBV20-1 with TRBJ2-7; a possible D gene is TRBD2 (5 bases). Per germline, CDR1 DFQATT and CDR2 SNEGSKA (reference sequence). This CDR3 region has 16 residues. Trimming left V 6 bases short and J 3 bases short, with 24 bases between. The CDR3 nucleotides read TGCAGTGCCACGGCCGTGAACGGGGTGAGGGTCTACGAGCAGTACTTC. It is translated as CSATAVNGVRVYEQYF.